Below, 26 T cell receptor beta chains from the same sample are listed, as sequenced in a study of blood T cell repertoires in COVID-19. The protocol was immunoSEQ multiplex PCR, while the TCRdb copy is restricted to in-frame clones and leaves out a portion. The sample yields under 200,000 clones, around three quarters seen once. Sequenced: peripheral blood. Source of these receptors: a man between 65 and 80 years old with active or convalescent COVID-19.

The chain is built from TRBV12-3 or TRBV12-4 and TRBJ1-1; no clear D gene. V gave up 6 bases and J gave up 4 bases, with 12 bases separating them. The CDR3 is 13 residues long. The CDR3 region is CASSWAGGTEAFF. CDR3 DNA: TGTGCCAGCAGCTGGGCGGGTGGCACTGAAGCTTTCTTT.

In its sample, this clone was seen a few times. The CDR3 DNA sequence: TGTGCCAGCAGCCCGAGACAGGGCGGCTATGGCTACACCTTC. Protein sequence: CASSPRQGGYGYTF. V and J are TRBV5-8 and TRBJ1-2; 7 bases line up with TRBD1. V trimming: 4 bases; J trimming: 4 bases; junction bases outside the gene matches: 7. Germline V gives CDR1 SGHTS, CDR2 YDEGEE. This CDR3 has 14 amino acids.

The rearrangement uses TRBV5-6 and TRBJ1-2, with D possibly matching TRBD1 (5 bases). Germline lookup yields CDR1 SGHDT and CDR2 YYEEEE. The CDR3 extends over 14 amino acids. Between the trimmed V and J ends, which lost 0 bases and 4 bases, there was a span of 10 bases. CDR3 in amino acids: CASSLAGGGYGYTF. CDR3 DNA: TGTGCCAGCAGCTTGGCCGGGGGTGGCTATGGCTACACCTTC.

This clone was detected only a few times. The V gene is TRBV25-1, the J gene TRBJ1-6, with 8 bases matching TRBD1. This CDR3 has 15 residues. V lost 5 bases, J lost 8 bases, and 8 bases stayed unmatched. From germline, CDR1 is MGHDK and CDR2 SYGVNS. CDR3 nucleotides: TGTGCCAGCAGTCCCGTGACAGGGGCGTATTCACCCCTCCACTTT. This codes for CASSPVTGAYSPLHF.

This chain connects TRBV5-1 to TRBJ2-7; D not resolved. Trimming shortened V by 1 base and J by 0 bases, and 8 bases separated the two germline ends. Per the germline V gene, CDR1 is SGHRS and CDR2 is YFSETQ. There are 14 residues in the CDR3. CDR3 sequence reads: CASSLLPSSYEQYF. The CDR3 DNA follows: TGCGCCAGCAGCTTGCTCCCGAGCTCCTACGAGCAGTACTTC.

The chain couples TRBV4-1 to TRBJ1-5, with 8 bases fitting TRBD1. V dropped 4 bases and J dropped 1; count of bases not matched to a gene: 6. Germline V gene lookup returns CDR1 MGHRA and CDR2 YSYEKL. CDR3 length: 16 residues. Written as DNA, the CDR3 is TGCGCCAGCAGCCTAAGGACAGGGAGGAGCAATCAGCCCCAGCATTTT. This codes for CASSLRTGRSNQPQHF.

The rearrangement joins TRBV4-1 to TRBJ1-5; no firm D call. Germline loops: CDR1 MGHRA, CDR2 YSYEKL. The CDR3 runs to 15 residues. Trimming removed 0 bases from V and 7 bases from J, with 13 bases in between. The CDR3 region is CASSQDLSGGQPQHF. In DNA form, the CDR3 reads TGCGCCAGCAGCCAAGATTTGTCAGGTGGGCAGCCCCAGCATTTT.

This clone has just a few counts. V is TRBV5-6 and J is TRBJ1-1; possible D gene TRBD1, 5 bases. Germline V gene lookup returns CDR1 SGHDT and CDR2 YYEEEE. V shed 2 bases and J shed 6 bases, with 8 bases lying between them. The CDR3 loop spans 12 amino acids. The CDR3, as DNA: TGTGCCAGCAGCTTCAAGGGGTCTGAAGCTTTCTTT. It translates to CASSFKGSEAFF. The full variable domain, completed using reference TRBV5-6 and TRBJ1-1, is DAGVTQSPTHLIKTRGQQVTLRCSPKSGHDTVSWYQQALGQGPQFIFQYYEEEERQRGNFPDRFSGHQFPNYSSELNVNALLLGDSALYLCASSFKGSEAFFGQGTRLTVV.

The V and J genes are TRBV6-2 or TRBV6-3 and TRBJ1-5, with a possible D match to TRBD1 (5 bases). V was pared by 7 bases and J by 3 bases, with 19 bases between. Germline V gene lookup returns CDR1 MNHEY and CDR2 SVGEGT. The CDR3 covers 16 residues. The CDR3 spells CASTPLGQGDNQPQHF. The CDR3 nucleotides are TGTGCCAGCACCCCCCTGGGGCAGGGCGACAATCAGCCCCAGCATTTT.

The rearrangement uses TRBV12-3 or TRBV12-4 and TRBJ1-6, with D possibly TRBD1 on 5 matching bases. V lost 6 bases to trimming and J lost 12 bases, with 12 bases between them. The CDR3 totals 12 residues. For the CDR3, the DNA is TGTGCCAGCAGAACGGGGGGTCTACCCCTCCACTTT. This translates into CASRTGGLPLHF.

The rearrangement links TRBV5-5 to TRBJ2-7; 9 positions agree with TRBD2. Germline V gene sequence: CDR1 SGHKS, CDR2 YYEKEE (reference sequence). CDR3 length: 15 residues. The trim removed 3 bases at V and 1 base at J, leaving 5 bases unmatched. Here the CDR3 DNA reads TGTGCCAGCAGCTCTAGCGGGACGCTGTCCTACGAGCAGTACTTC. Residues: CASSSSGTLSYEQYF.

The rearrangement joins TRBV6-6 to TRBJ2-1; 13 bases fit TRBD2. The J segment lost 8 bases and the V segment lost 5 bases, leaving 6 bases of the junction unmatched. This CDR3 region has 15 residues. From germline, CDR1 is MNHNY and CDR2 SVGAGI (reference sequence). The CDR3 nucleotides are TGTGCCAGCAGTACCGGGACTAGCGGGAACGATGAGCAGTTCTTC. This encodes CASSTGTSGNDEQFF.

The rearrangement uses TRBV7-6 and TRBJ1-1; the D is unclear. V shed 2 bases and J shed 3 bases, with 4 bases lying between them. Germline-derived CDR1 and CDR2 are SGHVS and FNYEAQ. This CDR3 is 12 amino acids long. The CDR3 DNA is TGTGCCAGCAGCTTATTCTACACTGAAGCTTTCTTT. This translates into CASSLFYTEAFF.

V is TRBV18 and J is TRBJ2-7; D is unresolved. This CDR3 region has 15 residues. Germline CDR1 reads KGHSH; CDR2 reads LQKENI. V lost 0 bases and J lost 6, with 15 bases in between. The CDR3 is CASSPPGFRVGEQYF. In nucleotides, the CDR3 is TGTGCCAGCTCACCACCGGGTTTCCGGGTAGGCGAGCAGTACTTC.

This chain joins TRBV25-1 and TRBJ2-5; D gene unclear. Germline V gives CDR1 MGHDK, CDR2 SYGVNS. This CDR3 spans 15 amino acids. V was clipped by 2 bases and J by 5 bases, with 15 bases between them. The CDR3 nucleotides are TGTGCCAGCAGTGAAGGTTCGCAGTTAATTGAGACCCAGTACTTC. It encodes CASSEGSQLIETQYF.

This clone came up once. This chain uses TRBV2 with TRBJ2-1; D possibly corresponds to TRBD1 (6 bases). CDR1 SNHLY and CDR2 FYNNEI come from the germline V gene. With 6 bases removed from V and 4 bases from J, the gap between germline ends came to 13 bases. The CDR3 is 14 residues long. The CDR3 region has the DNA TGTGCCAGCAGATGGGACACCACTTACAATGAGCAGTTCTTC. Translating gives CASRWDTTYNEQFF.

This clone appeared a few times. The chain is built from TRBV27 and TRBJ1-6, with D uncertain. This CDR3 has 15 amino acids. Germline V gene data show CDR1 as MNHEY and CDR2 as SMNVEV (reference sequence). Trimming pared 3 bases from V and 10 bases from J, leaving 16 bases between. CDR3 bases: TGTGCCAGCAGTTTTTTCGTACGATCAGGATCACCCCTCCACTTT. This translates into CASSFFVRSGSPLHF.

The CDR3 loop is CASSQEGGGGQPQHF. The CDR3 DNA reads as TGCGCCAGCAGCCAAGAAGGGGGAGGGGGTCAGCCCCAGCATTTT. V gene TRBV4-1 combines with J gene TRBJ1-5; possibly TRBD1 for D (6 bases). The length of the CDR3 is 15 residues. The V end lost 0 bases, the J end lost 6 bases, and 12 bases lay between the germline ends. The germline V gene encodes CDR1 MGHRA and CDR2 YSYEKL.

The chain links TRBV15 to TRBJ2-1, with 9 bases identical to TRBD2. Germline V gives CDR1 LNHNV, CDR2 YYDKDF (reference sequence). With V trimmed by 4 bases and J by 6 bases, 7 bases remained unmatched. This CDR3 spans 15 amino acids. The CDR3 DNA reads as TGTGCCACCAGCATACCGCTAGCGGGAATCAATGAGCAGTTCTTC. Translating it yields CATSIPLAGINEQFF. Looking up the rest from reference TRBV15 and TRBJ2-1 gives the full variable domain: DAMVIQNPRYQVTQFGKPVTLSCSQTLNHNVMYWYQQKSSQAPKLLFHYYDKDFNNEADTPDNFQSRRPNTSFCFLDIRSPGLGDTAMYLCATSIPLAGINEQFFGPGTRLTVL.

The chain is built from TRBV3-1 (or the pseudogene TRBV3-2) and TRBJ1-2; no firm D call. The CDR3 has 15 residues. CDR1 and CDR2 from the germline V gene are LGHDT and YNNKEL (reference sequence). V was clipped by 1 base and J by 1 base, with 10 bases between them. The CDR3: CASSQGPNINYGYTF. For the CDR3, the DNA is TGTGCCAGCAGCCAAGGGCCGAATATTAACTATGGCTACACCTTC.

The chain is built from TRBV30 and TRBJ2-2, with a tentative D call TRBD2 (5 bases). In germline, CDR1 is GTSNPN, CDR2 SVGIG (reference sequence). With 0 bases removed from V and 2 bases from J, the gap between germline ends came to 7 bases. This CDR3 is 14 amino acids long. The CDR3 loop reads CAWSVRVNTGELFF. The CDR3 coding sequence is TGTGCCTGGAGTGTGAGGGTCAACACCGGGGAGCTGTTTTTT.

This sequence joins TRBV5-1 and TRBJ1-1; 8 bases agree with TRBD1. The length of the CDR3 is 14 residues. Germline V gene data show CDR1 as SGHRS and CDR2 as YFSETQ. Trimming cost V 4 bases and J 0 bases; bases outside gene matches: 2. The CDR3 reads CASSPRGLNTEAFF. For the CDR3, the DNA is TGCGCCAGCAGCCCCAGGGGGCTGAACACTGAAGCTTTCTTT.

The J gene is TRBJ2-3, the V gene TRBV6-5; D may be TRBD1 (5 bases). Trimming cost V 8 bases and J 4 bases, with 16 bases left between them. The CDR3 length is 14 residues. The germline gives CDR1 MNHEY, CDR2 SVGAGI. This CDR3 reads CASAQRGTPDTQYF. CDR3 DNA: TGTGCCAGCGCGCAAAGGGGTACTCCAGATACGCAGTATTTT.

This chain connects TRBV2 to TRBJ1-1; the D is unclear. This CDR3 spans 14 amino acids. The germline CDR1 and CDR2 sequences are SNHLY and FYNNEI. Trimming took off 7 bases at V and 1 base at J, with 13 bases between the two ends. CDR3 nucleotides: TGTGCCAGCATTGCCGGGTCTTCGAACACTGAAGCTTTCTTT. It encodes CASIAGSSNTEAFF.

This clone showed up just a few times. The chain carries TRBV6-2 or TRBV6-3 and TRBJ2-1, with D hard to call. Trimming pared 3 bases from V and 2 bases from J, leaving 20 bases between. CDR1 and CDR2 (germline): MNHEY, SVGEGT. CDR3 size: 18 residues. The CDR3 reads CASSYSRYLPPPYNEQFF. The CDR3 coding sequence is TGTGCCAGCAGTTATTCTAGATACCTACCACCTCCCTACAATGAGCAGTTCTTC.

V and J are TRBV12-3 or TRBV12-4 and TRBJ2-3, with D unclear. Trimming cost V 8 bases and J 1 base, with 10 bases left between them. CDR3 length equals 13 residues. This chain's CDR3 is CASPTDCTDTQYF. DNA of the CDR3: TGTGCCAGCCCAACCGACTGCACAGATACGCAGTATTTT.